One sample yielded the 8 T cell receptor beta chains listed below, sequenced in a study of identical twins. TCRdb passed the 5' RACE reads through MiXCR, listing each CDR3 protein once. The data contain approximately 590,000 distinct CDR3 sequences, over 8.5% of them singletons. This sample also belongs to another study, concerning yellow fever vaccine responses in identical twins.

The specimen sequenced was PBMCs. The receptors were gathered from a young woman in good health.

This clonotype was recorded many times. The V and J genes are TRBV12-3 or TRBV12-4 and TRBJ1-1, with 7 bases identical to TRBD1. The junction had 6 bases not matched to a gene; V was cut back by 6 bases and J by 2 bases. CDR3 size: 14 residues. Here the CDR3 reads CASRQWTGNTEAFF. As DNA, the CDR3 is TGTGCCAGCAGACAATGGACAGGTAACACTGAAGCTTTCTTT.

This clonotype was seen at least ten times. The rearrangement joins TRBV20-1 to TRBJ2-5; D is undetermined. This CDR3 has 14 amino acids. From germline, CDR1 is DFQATT and CDR2 SNEGSKA (reference sequence). V was pared by 1 base and J by 0 bases, with 9 bases between. The CDR3 DNA sequence: TGCAGTGCTAGAGTTATCGGGTACCAAGAGACCCAGTACTTC. Its protein product is CSARVIGYQETQYF.

This clonotype came up a few times. The gene calls are TRBV6-1 and TRBJ2-1; 8 bases match TRBD2. Germline V gives CDR1 MNHNS, CDR2 SASEGT. There are 17 residues in the CDR3. V was pared by 9 bases and J by 9 bases, with 22 bases of the junction left unmatched. As DNA, the CDR3 is TGTGCCAGTGGCGGGAACCCTATAGCGGGGCGTCGGGGTGAGCAGTTCTTC. Translated, it gives CASGGNPIAGRRGEQFF.

This clonotype was detected only a few times. The gene calls are TRBV19 and TRBJ2-1; 10 nucleotides align to TRBD1. Germline V gives CDR1 LNHDA, CDR2 SQIVND (reference sequence). The ends lost 11 bases at V and 4 bases at J; junction bases unmatched: 5. This CDR3 region has 13 residues. As DNA, the CDR3 is TGTGCCTGCCGGGACAGGGGATACAATGAGCAGTTCTTC. It yields the protein CACRDRGYNEQFF.

The genes are TRBV7-2 and TRBJ1-2; possibly TRBD1 for D (5 bases). Germline loops: CDR1 SGHTA, CDR2 FQGNSA. The CDR3 totals 14 residues. V was shortened by 2 bases and J by 8 bases, with 15 bases between the two germline ends. This CDR3 reads CASSLIPGILGYTF. In DNA form, the CDR3 reads TGTGCCAGCAGCTTAATTCCAGGGATCCTAGGCTACACCTTC. Supplemented by reference TRBV7-2 and TRBJ1-2, the full variable domain reads GAGVSQSPSNKVTEKGKDVELRCDPISGHTALYWYRQSLGQGLEFLIYFQGNSAPDKSGLPSDRFSAERTGGSVSTLTIQRTQQEDSAVYLCASSLIPGILGYTFGSGTRLTVV.

This clonotype was counted between two and nine times. The rearrangement links TRBV29-1 to TRBJ2-7; the match to TRBD2 covers 11 bases. The CDR3 is made up of 17 amino acids. V trimming: 7 bases; J trimming: 5 bases; junction bases outside the gene matches: 19. Germline V gene data show CDR1 as SQVTM and CDR2 as ANQGSEA. The CDR3 region is CSAAGTESPLAGDEQYF. CDR3 nucleotide sequence: TGCAGCGCCGCCGGGACAGAGTCTCCACTAGCGGGAGACGAGCAGTACTTC.

This clonotype was recorded at least ten times. The chain combines TRBV12-3 or TRBV12-4 with TRBJ2-5, with no clear D. This CDR3 is built from 11 residues. The ends were cut back, 2 bases at V and 7 bases at J, with 5 bases in the middle. The chain's CDR3 is CASSLKGTQYF. CDR3 sequence (DNA): TGTGCCAGCAGTTTAAAAGGGACCCAGTACTTC.

The genes are TRBV7-2 and TRBJ1-1, with D unclear. V was clipped by 2 bases and J by 5 bases, with 9 bases between them. The CDR3 is made up of 13 amino acids. Germline CDR1 is SGHTA and CDR2 is FQGNSA. The CDR3 reads CASSLFSGTEAFF. CDR3 DNA sequence: TGTGCCAGCAGCTTATTTTCCGGGACTGAAGCTTTCTTT.